The 7 T cell receptor beta chains reported below all come from one sample, sequenced in a study of blood T cells in healthy people across ages. Through a sample-barcoded 5' primer and a J-beta primer mix, a second PCR was run for about 6 to 12 cycles. One entry per CDR3 protein, called by TCRdb with MiXCR from the 5' RACE reads. The sample has 500,000 to 550,000 distinct CDR3 sequences; under 30% are singletons. This sample was also put to use in a study of T cells of mothers and their children.

The specimen was blood. These receptor sequences come from a boy aged 10-17 years in good health.

The rearrangement uses TRBV6-5 and TRBJ2-5; 8 bases align to TRBD2. The V and J ends lost 0 bases and 4 bases, in that order; junction bases with no gene match: 7. Germline V gives CDR1 MNHEY, CDR2 SVGAGI. CDR3 length equals 16 residues. In DNA, the CDR3 is TGTGCCAGCAGTTACTCAGGAGCGGGAGTGAGAGAGACCCAGTACTTC. Its translation is CASSYSGAGVRETQYF.

The rearrangement links TRBV4-2 to TRBJ2-5; 8 nucleotides match TRBD1. The J call may be wrong; the DNA end is better matched by TRBJ2-7. The CDR3 runs to 15 residues. CDR1 is LGHNA and CDR2 is YNFKEQ in the germline V gene. In nucleotides, the CDR3 is TGTGCCAGCAGCCAAGAGGGAGACAGGGGCTACGAGCAGTACTTC. It yields the protein CASSQEGDRGYEQYF.

Of note for this clonotype: The junction and the germline gene differ at one end; a read error may be behind it. The rearrangement links TRBV7-7 to TRBJ2-5, with D perhaps assigned TRBD1 or TRBD2 (6 bases each). Near its end, the DNA agrees better with TRBJ2-1, so the J call may be wrong. Germline V CDR1 and CDR2: SSHAT, FNYEAQ (reference sequence). This CDR3 contains 15 residues. In DNA form, the CDR3 reads TGTGCTAGCAGCCCATGGGGGGACATAAGCAATGAGCAGTTCTTC. Its protein is CASSPWGDISNEQFF.

V gene TRBV29-1 combines with J gene TRBJ1-1, with D perhaps matching TRBD1 (5 bases). CDR1 SQVTM and CDR2 ANQGSEA come from the germline V gene. The CDR3 has 11 residues. Between the trimmed V and J ends, which lost 6 bases and 6 bases, there was a span of 11 bases. This chain's CDR3 is CSVLEGSEAFF. DNA for the CDR3: TGCAGCGTCCTTGAGGGGTCTGAAGCTTTCTTT.

This clonotype was observed a handful of times. V usage is TRBV2 and J usage is TRBJ2-7; the match to TRBD1 covers 7 bases. Germline CDR1 SNHLY, CDR2 FYNNEI. V lost 2 bases, J lost 1 base, and 5 bases stayed unmatched. This CDR3 spans 15 amino acids. CDR3 bases: TGTGCCAGCAGTGAATGGGGACAGATTTCCTACGAGCAGTACTTC. This sequence encodes CASSEWGQISYEQYF.

This clonotype was observed a few times. The rearrangement joins TRBV20-1 to TRBJ2-7; 11 nucleotides align to TRBD2. Germline CDR1 and CDR2: DFQATT and SNEGSKA (reference sequence). This CDR3 contains 14 residues. Trimming removed 2 bases from V and 7 bases from J; junction bases left unmatched: 7. CDR3 loop: CSARIAGGPEEQYF. For the CDR3, the DNA is TGCAGTGCTAGAATAGCGGGAGGGCCGGAAGAGCAGTACTTC.

The gene calls are TRBV28 and TRBJ2-7, with no clear D. Trimming removed 6 bases from V and 4 bases from J, with 16 bases in between. The CDR3 is 14 residues long. CDR1 and CDR2 from the germline V gene are MDHEN and SYDVKM. CDR3 DNA: TGTGCCAGCAGGCCTCCCCGTCCTATTTACGAGCAGTACTTC. This gives the protein CASRPPRPIYEQYF.